What follows describes a single T cell receptor beta chain. This entry belongs to a study of blood T cell repertoires in COVID-19. V was clipped by 2 bases and J by 2 bases; unmatched bases: 5. The CDR3 runs to 15 residues. Germline CDR1 is GTSNPN and CDR2 is SVGIG (reference sequence). Assay used: immunoSEQ multiplex PCR; TCRdb lists only in-frame clones, some missing. The data contain approximately 130,000 clones, around three quarters of them seen just once; the ten biggest clones take up more than 10%. J is TRBJ2-5 and V is TRBV30; 10 nucleotides agree with TRBD2. The TCR comes from a human donor in a cohort sampled during active COVID-19. The specimen sequenced was peripheral blood. CDR3 DNA sequence: TGTGCCTGGAGTTTGAAGCGGGGGGGGCAAGAGACCCAGTACTTC. Translation: CAWSLKRGGQETQYF.